The clone carrying this T cell receptor beta chain was counted a few times. Its matching antigen is unknown. It was RNA transcripts that yielded the amplified TCR beta CDR3 regions. A first-round RT-PCR of the TCR CDR3 used the HTBI primer set. TCRdb fed the multiplex PCR reads into MiXCR, producing one record per CDR3 protein. The sample lists some 800,000 distinct CDR3 sequences; around 38% were seen once. This sample is drawn from a study of T cells in Graves' hyperthyroidism and ophthalmopathy. Study findings and constraints: Within blood appeared most thyroid clonotypes that had expanded above 0.001.

Germline CDR1 is SGHDT and CDR2 is YYEEEE. The CDR3 is made up of 13 amino acids. Deletions cut 5 bases from V and 4 bases from J, with 12 bases between. Graves' hyperthyroidism showing no ophthalmopathy progression within 18 months was considered stable. Exclusion of a patient resulted from uncontrolled infection, other autoimmune disease, pregnancy or lactation. The sequenced material came from blood. The chain combines TRBV5-6 with TRBJ1-1; D is uncertain. The source of this sequence is a man aged 18 to 30 with Graves' hyperthyroidism. The CDR3 here is CASSSWVGTEAFF. Written as DNA, the CDR3 is TGTGCCAGCAGTTCCTGGGTCGGCACTGAAGCTTTCTTT.